Following are 24 T cell receptor beta chains from one sample sequenced in a study of cytomegalovirus exposure and HLA in healthy donors (dated by TCRdb to between 2016 and 2019). The library was made by the immunoSEQ multiplex PCR assay. The source is immuneACCESS, and TCRdb retained only in-frame sequences with V and J called. Part of the clones is not carried over; for the studies checked, unresolved V genes explain less than half of this, and the remainder is unexplained. This sample has about 110,000 clones in its table, and 88% of those were observed once. Of the sample, around 1.4% is held by the ten largest clones. The sample consisted of PBMCs. The receptor source for this set is a woman aged 25-40 years in good health and CMV-seropositive.

V usage is TRBV28 and J usage is TRBJ2-7, with 8 bases lining up with TRBD1. This CDR3 comprises 15 residues. Germline loops: CDR1 MDHEN, CDR2 SYDVKM. Trimming took 2 bases from V and 7 from J; bases not matched to a gene: 10. CDR3 nucleotide sequence: TGTGCCAGCAGTTTAAAGGAGGACAGGGTCGGAGAGCAGTACTTC. Translating gives CASSLKEDRVGEQYF.

CDR3 in amino acids: CASSETSGRVANEQFF. CDR3 nucleotide sequence: TGTGCCAGCAGTGAAACTAGCGGGAGAGTGGCCAATGAGCAGTTCTTC. This chain uses TRBV2 with TRBJ2-1; 11 positions agree with TRBD2. The CDR3 totals 16 residues. CDR1 is SNHLY and CDR2 is FYNNEI in the germline V gene. The trim removed 2 bases at V and 6 bases at J, leaving 6 bases unmatched.

The gene calls are TRBV9 and TRBJ1-4; 9 nucleotides align to TRBD1. V dropped 2 bases and J dropped 3; count of bases not matched to a gene: 20. This CDR3 region has 21 residues. From germline, CDR1 is SGDLS and CDR2 YYNGEE. For the CDR3, the DNA is TGTGCCAGCAGCGTGGATCCACAGGGGGCTTTAATTGGCGGGGCTAATGAAAAACTGTTTTTT. This codes for CASSVDPQGALIGGANEKLFF.

J is TRBJ1-2 and V is TRBV2, with a weak D call TRBD1 (6 bases). The V end was cut by 4 bases, the J end by 4 bases, with 13 bases between. This CDR3 is built from 14 residues. The germline V gene encodes CDR1 SNHLY and CDR2 FYNNEI. The CDR3 DNA sequence: TGTGCCAGCAGTGGTGGCAGGGGTTCCTATGGCTACACCTTC. Translation gives CASSGGRGSYGYTF.

The V call is TRBV23-1, the J call TRBJ1-5; possibly TRBD1 for D (6 bases). TRBV23-1 is noted as an ORF with a role that remains uncertain. This CDR3 is built from 16 residues. V was cut by 0 bases and J by 4 bases, with 13 bases left in between. The CDR3 coding sequence is TGCGCCAGCAGTCAATCGTCCCACAGGGCTAATCAGCCCCAGCATTTT. It encodes CASSQSSHRANQPQHF.

This chain links TRBV6-5 with TRBJ1-2; D remains unclear. Trimming stripped 11 bases from V and 8 bases from J, with 15 bases between. This CDR3 spans 11 amino acids. Germline V CDR1 and CDR2: MNHEY, SVGAGI. The CDR3 DNA sequence: TGTGCCTCCTTGGGCTATGAGGGCTACACCTTC. Its translation is CASLGYEGYTF.

A remark on this clone: Mismatch with germline at one junction end may stem from a read error. The chain carries TRBV6-5 and TRBJ2-7; D may be TRBD2 (7 bases). Germline V CDR1 and CDR2: MNHEY, SVGAGI. The CDR3 runs to 14 residues. CDR3 residues: CASRPQTGGGSLCF. Written as DNA, the CDR3 is TGTGCCAGCAGACCCCAGACGGGGGGCGGCTCACTGTGTTTC.

The chain couples TRBV7-9 to TRBJ2-7, with a weak D call TRBD1 (6 bases). CDR1 is SEHNR, CDR2 FQNEAQ, per germline (reference sequence). V was cut by 5 bases and J by 5 bases, with 16 bases left in between. The CDR3 contains 14 residues. As DNA, the CDR3 is TGTGCCAGCAGCCGGACAGCCAAAGGGGACGAGCAGTACTTC. Amino acid sequence: CASSRTAKGDEQYF.

V is TRBV5-1 and J is TRBJ1-2; D gene ambiguous. V gave up 1 base and J gave up 14 bases, with 15 bases separating them. The CDR3 sequence is 12 residues long. Germline CDR1 and CDR2: SGHRS and YFSETQ. CDR3 nucleotide sequence: TGCGCCAGCAGCTTGCACCCGGAGTTTCGGACCTTC. It codes for CASSLHPEFRTF.

This chain links TRBV19 with TRBJ1-5; possible D gene TRBD1, 5 bases. Trimming left V 7 bases short and J 5 bases short, with 15 bases between. Germline CDR1 reads LNHDA; CDR2 reads SQIVND (reference sequence). The length of the CDR3 is 14 residues. For the CDR3, the DNA is TGTGCCAGTAAGGCTGGGCAGGGTTATCAGCCCCAGCATTTT. Protein: CASKAGQGYQPQHF.

This CDR3 reads CASKELQETQYF. CDR3 DNA: TGTGCCAGCAAAGAGCTGCAAGAGACCCAGTACTTC. The V call is TRBV2, the J call TRBJ2-5; D ambiguous. V was trimmed by 7 bases and J by 2 bases, leaving 8 bases between them. Germline CDR1 reads SNHLY; CDR2 reads FYNNEI. This CDR3 has 12 residues.

This clone was picked up a small number of times. V is TRBV2 and J is TRBJ1-5, with D possibly matching TRBD1 (6 bases). The CDR3 contains 17 residues. The germline CDR1 and CDR2 sequences are SNHLY and FYNNEI. V gave up 0 bases and J gave up 5 bases, with 17 bases separating them. The CDR3 bases are TGTGCCAGCAGTGAAGCGCTTACGGGGGCGGGAGATCAGCCCCAGCATTTT. Translating it yields CASSEALTGAGDQPQHF.

The sample holds one count of this clone. The J gene is TRBJ2-1, the V gene TRBV9; TRBD2 agrees at 11 bases. V trimming: 7 bases; J trimming: 6 bases; junction bases outside the gene matches: 12. Germline V lookup: CDR1 SGDLS, CDR2 YYNGEE. The CDR3 length is 16 residues. Here the CDR3 reads CASGLLAGALFNEQFF. The CDR3 DNA reads as TGTGCCAGCGGTCTACTAGCGGGAGCCCTTTTCAATGAGCAGTTCTTC.

The chain joins TRBV2 to TRBJ1-2, with TRBD1 matching 8 bases. Germline CDR1 reads SNHLY; CDR2 reads FYNNEI. This CDR3 region has 15 residues. The trim removed 2 bases at V and 6 bases at J, leaving 8 bases unmatched. For the CDR3, the DNA is TGTGCCAGCAGTGAACCAGCGACAGGGGCCCATGGCTACACCTTC. The encoded protein is CASSEPATGAHGYTF.

The rearrangement uses TRBV7-2 and TRBJ2-2; 7 nucleotides agree with TRBD1. Germline V gene sequence: CDR1 SGHTA, CDR2 FQGNSA. The CDR3 contains 16 residues. J lost 2 bases, V lost 1 base, and 4 bases had no gene match. CDR3 loop: CASSLGGTANTGELFF. The CDR3, as DNA: TGTGCCAGCAGCTTAGGAGGGACAGCAAACACCGGGGAGCTGTTTTTT.

The J gene is TRBJ2-1, the V gene TRBV9; TRBD1 might be the D (6 bases). The CDR3 extends over 17 amino acids. Germline V gene lookup returns CDR1 SGDLS and CDR2 YYNGEE. V was trimmed by 3 bases and J by 0 bases, leaving 16 bases between them. This CDR3 is CASSASKDSTSYNEQFF. In DNA, the CDR3 is TGTGCCAGCAGCGCAAGCAAGGACAGCACCTCCTACAATGAGCAGTTCTTC.

This clone came up once. The CDR3 region is CASSPLLRSLGYGYTF. In nucleotides, the CDR3 is TGTGCCAGCAGTCCCCTTTTGCGGTCGTTGGGCTATGGCTACACCTTC. This sequence joins TRBV28 and TRBJ1-2; D remains unclear. CDR3 length: 16 amino acids. From germline, CDR1 is MDHEN and CDR2 SYDVKM. Trimming took 5 bases from V and 4 from J, leaving 20 bases between them.

This sequence joins TRBV18 and TRBJ2-5; 7 nucleotides match TRBD1. The CDR3 has 13 amino acids. Losses at the gene ends were 5 bases for V and 5 bases for J; bases not matched to a gene: 5. Germline lookup yields CDR1 KGHSH and CDR2 LQKENI. The CDR3 here is CASSSTGTETQYF. CDR3 nucleotide sequence: TGTGCCAGCTCATCGACAGGGACGGAGACCCAGTACTTC.

The V gene is TRBV7-2, the J gene TRBJ1-6, with D maybe TRBD1 (5 bases). This CDR3 region has 14 residues. Trimming removed 4 bases at V and 9 bases at J, with 13 bases between. In germline, CDR1 is SGHTA, CDR2 FQGNSA. The CDR3 reads CASSYDRIGSPLHF. CDR3 coding DNA: TGTGCCAGCAGCTATGACAGAATCGGTTCACCCCTCCACTTT.

This clone showed up just a few times. The chain is built from TRBV14 and TRBJ2-5, with D tentatively TRBD1 (6 bases). V was trimmed by 3 bases and J by 4 bases, leaving 12 bases between them. The CDR3 is 14 residues long. The germline V gene encodes CDR1 SGHDN and CDR2 FVKESK. For the CDR3, the DNA is TGTGCCAGCAGCCATCAGGGGCCTGGAGAGACCCAGTACTTC. Translated: CASSHQGPGETQYF.

The chain joins TRBV5-1 to TRBJ2-3, with D possibly TRBD1 on 5 matching bases. From germline, CDR1 is SGHRS and CDR2 YFSETQ. The CDR3 is 15 amino acids. Trimming took 6 bases from V and 2 from J, leaving 16 bases between them. The CDR3 is CASNLQGGDTDTQYF. CDR3 DNA: TGCGCCAGCAACCTGCAGGGTGGAGACACAGATACGCAGTATTTT. The full variable domain, its missing parts supplied by reference TRBV5-1 and TRBJ2-3, is KAGVTQTPRYLIKTRGQQVTLSCSPISGHRSVSWYQQTPGQGLQFLFEYFSETQRNKGNFPGRFSGRQFSNSRSEMNVSTLELGDSALYLCASNLQGGDTDTQYFGPGTRLTVL.

The rearrangement links TRBV10-3 to TRBJ1-1, with 10 bases aligning to TRBD1. This CDR3 spans 16 amino acids. Germline V gene lookup returns CDR1 ENHRY and CDR2 SYGVKD. V shed 5 bases and J 2 bases; nucleotides not matched to a gene: 8. For the CDR3, the DNA is TGTGCCATCAGTCCGGGACAGGGGCGAGGAAACACTGAAGCTTTCTTT. Protein product: CAISPGQGRGNTEAFF.

V is TRBV4-2 and J is TRBJ1-4, with TRBD1 matching over 10 bases. Germline CDR1 LGHNA, CDR2 YNFKEQ. The CDR3 covers 16 residues. V trimming: 4 bases; J trimming: 3 bases; junction bases outside the gene matches: 5. The DNA for the CDR3 is TGTGCCAGCAGCCGACAGGGGGCGCGCGCTAATGAAAAACTGTTTTTT. This codes for CASSRQGARANEKLFF.

The chain recombines TRBV13 with TRBJ2-3, with D maybe TRBD1 (5 bases). V was trimmed by 2 bases and J by 6 bases, leaving 12 bases between them. The V gene's germline CDR1 is PRHDT and CDR2 FYEKMQ (reference sequence). CDR3 length: 14 amino acids. CDR3 region: CASSLPRDTDTQYF. The DNA of the CDR3 is TGTGCCAGCAGCTTACCCAGGGATACTGATACGCAGTATTTT.